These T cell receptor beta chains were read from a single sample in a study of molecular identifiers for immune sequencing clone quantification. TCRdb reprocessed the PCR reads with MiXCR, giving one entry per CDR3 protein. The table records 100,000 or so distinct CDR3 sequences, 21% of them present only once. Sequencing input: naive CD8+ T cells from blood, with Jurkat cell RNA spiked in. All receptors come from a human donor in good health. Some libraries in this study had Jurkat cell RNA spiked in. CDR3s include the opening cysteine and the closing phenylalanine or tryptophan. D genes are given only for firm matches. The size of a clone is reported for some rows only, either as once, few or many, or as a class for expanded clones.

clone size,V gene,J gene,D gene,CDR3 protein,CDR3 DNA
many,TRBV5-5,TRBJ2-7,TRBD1,CASSLTGGGLYEQYF,TGTGCCAGCAGCCTAACAGGGGGCGGTTTATACGAGCAGTACTTC
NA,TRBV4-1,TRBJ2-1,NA,CASSKAGNEQFF,TGCGCCAGCAGCAAGGCAGGGAATGAGCAGTTCTTC
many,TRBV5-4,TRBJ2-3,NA,CASSFTGHTDTQYF,TGTGCCAGCAGCTTCACAGGGCACACAGATACGCAGTATTTT
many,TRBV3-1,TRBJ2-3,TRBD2,CARRWTSWWTDTQYF,TGTGCCAGACGTTGGACTAGTTGGTGGACAGATACGCAGTATTTT
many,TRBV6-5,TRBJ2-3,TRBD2,CASSQREPSTDTQYF,TGTGCCAGCAGCCAGCGGGAACCCAGCACAGATACGCAGTATTTT
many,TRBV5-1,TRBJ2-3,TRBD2,CASSILLAGGTDTQYF,TGCGCCAGCAGCATACTACTAGCGGGTGGCACAGATACGCAGTATTTT
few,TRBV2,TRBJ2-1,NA,CASTVRGDEQFF,TGTGCCAGCACCGTTAGGGGGGATGAGCAGTTCTTC
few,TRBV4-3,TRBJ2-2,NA,CASSQGWQAAGELFF,TGCGCCAGCAGCCAAGGATGGCAGGCGGCCGGGGAGCTGTTTTTT
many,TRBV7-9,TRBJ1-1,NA,CASRSGLDTEAFF,TGTGCCAGCAGGTCAGGGTTGGACACTGAAGCTTTCTTT
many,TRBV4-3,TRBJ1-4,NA,CASSQDAWGPTNEKLFF,TGCGCCAGCAGCCAAGATGCGTGGGGGCCAACTAATGAAAAACTGTTTTTT
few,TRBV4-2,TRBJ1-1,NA,CASSQPTREAVNTEAFF,TGTGCCAGCAGCCAGCCCACTAGGGAGGCGGTGAACACTGAAGCTTTCTTT
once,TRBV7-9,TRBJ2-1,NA,CASSPTGGIYNKQFF,TGTGCCAGCAGTCCGACGGGGGGCATCTACAATAAGCAGTTCTTC
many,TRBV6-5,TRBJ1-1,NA,CASSLGTSTEAFF,TGTGCCAGCAGTCTAGGGACATCCACTGAAGCTTTCTTT
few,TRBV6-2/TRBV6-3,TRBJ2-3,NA,CASSSFGPGGVTDTQYF,TGTGCCAGCAGCTCCTTTGGGCCAGGAGGAGTCACAGATACGCAGTATTTT
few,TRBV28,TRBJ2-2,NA,CASSLLARNTGELFF,TGTGCCAGCAGTTTGTTAGCGCGGAACACCGGGGAGCTGTTTTTT
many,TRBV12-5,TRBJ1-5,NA,CASAYAGQPQHF,TGTGCTAGTGCCTACGCGGGTCAGCCCCAGCATTTT
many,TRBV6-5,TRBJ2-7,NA,CASSYGVVGEQYF,TGTGCCAGCAGTTACGGGGTAGTCGGGGAGCAGTACTTC
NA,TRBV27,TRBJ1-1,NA,CASSWIEGMNTEAFF,TGTGCCAGCAGTTGGATAGAGGGTATGAACACTGAAGCTTTCTTT
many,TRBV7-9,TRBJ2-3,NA,CASSTKLDLTDTQYF,TGTGCCAGCAGCACAAAACTAGACCTCACAGATACGCAGTATTTT
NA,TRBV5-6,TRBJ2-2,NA,CASSMDDRDTETGELFF,TGTGCCAGCAGCATGGATGACCGGGACACTGAGACCGGGGAGCTGTTTTTT
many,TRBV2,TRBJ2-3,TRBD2,CASSEYPHGLAGDTDTQYF,TGTGCCAGCAGCGAATACCCTCATGGACTAGCGGGAGACACAGATACGCAGTATTTT
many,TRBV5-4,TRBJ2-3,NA,CASSLARGAGTDTQYF,TGTGCCAGCAGCTTGGCACGGGGGGCGGGCACAGATACGCAGTATTTT
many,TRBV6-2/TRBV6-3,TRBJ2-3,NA,CASRILRGDTQYF,TGTGCCAGCAGAATTTTGAGGGGGGATACGCAGTATTTT
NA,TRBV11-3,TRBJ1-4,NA,CASSPRYGGTNEKLFF,TGTGCCAGCAGCCCCCGGTACGGGGGGACTAATGAAAAACTGTTTTTT
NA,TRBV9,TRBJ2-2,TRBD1,CASSGAGGMNTGELFF,TGTGCCAGCAGCGGTGCAGGGGGAATGAACACCGGGGAGCTGTTTTTT
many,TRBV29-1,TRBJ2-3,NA,CSVEGGATSTDTQYF,TGCAGCGTTGAAGGCGGGGCGACTAGCACAGATACGCAGTATTTT
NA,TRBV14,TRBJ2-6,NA,CASSQEIMANVLTF,TGTGCCAGCAGCCAAGAAATTATGGCCAACGTCCTGACTTTC
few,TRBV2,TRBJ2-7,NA,CASSDRIRSYEQYF,TGTGCCAGCAGTGACAGGATTAGGTCCTACGAGCAGTACTTC
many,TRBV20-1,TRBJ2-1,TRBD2,CSARGRTSGGAQNEQFF,TGCAGTGCTAGAGGCCGGACTAGCGGGGGGGCGCAGAATGAGCAGTTCTTC
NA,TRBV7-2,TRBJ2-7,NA,CASRGTVGSYEQYF,TGTGCCAGCAGGGGGACGGTCGGGAGCTACGAGCAGTACTTC
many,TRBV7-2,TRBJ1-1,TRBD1,CASSFSTGGATEAFF,TGTGCCAGCAGCTTTTCTACAGGGGGCGCGACTGAAGCTTTCTTT
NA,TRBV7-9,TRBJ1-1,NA,CASSLGGGQIGTEAFF,TGTGCCAGCAGCTTAGGGGGCGGGCAGATCGGCACTGAAGCTTTCTTT
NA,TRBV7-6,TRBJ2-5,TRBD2,CACSLVLAGDRYQETQYF,TGTGCCTGCAGCTTAGTGCTAGCGGGAGACCGGTACCAAGAGACCCAGTACTTC
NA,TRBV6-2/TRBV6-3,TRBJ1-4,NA,CASSYSANEKLFF,TGTGCCAGCAGTTACTCCGCGAATGAAAAACTGTTTTTT
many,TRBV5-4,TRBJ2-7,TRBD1,CASSSDRGISEQYF,TGTGCCAGCAGCTCCGACAGGGGGATCAGCGAGCAGTACTTC
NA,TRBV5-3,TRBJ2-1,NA,CASSLGGGRSSYNEQFF,TGTGCCAGCAGCTTGGGAGGGGGGAGGAGCTCCTACAATGAGCAGTTCTTC
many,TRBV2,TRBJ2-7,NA,CASRIRAAGYEQYF,TGTGCCAGCAGAATCCGGGCTGCCGGCTACGAGCAGTACTTC
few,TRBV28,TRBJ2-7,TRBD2,CASSSGLASYERYF,TGTGCCAGCAGTTCCGGACTAGCATCCTACGAGCGGTACTTC
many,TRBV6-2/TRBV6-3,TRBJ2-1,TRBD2,CASSYSGGIDEQFF,TGTGCCAGCAGTTACTCCGGGGGGATCGATGAGCAGTTCTTC
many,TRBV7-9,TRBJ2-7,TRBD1,CASSHRGTPYEQYF,TGTGCCAGCAGCCACAGGGGGACCCCCTACGAGCAGTACTTC
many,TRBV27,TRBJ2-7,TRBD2,CASRRGTSPSYEQYF,TGTGCCAGCAGGCGGGGGACTAGCCCTTCCTACGAGCAGTACTTC
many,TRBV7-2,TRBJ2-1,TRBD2,CASSPLAGGFNEQFF,TGTGCCAGCAGCCCACTCGCGGGGGGATTTAATGAGCAGTTCTTC
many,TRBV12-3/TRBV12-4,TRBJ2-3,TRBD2,CASSFGGGQDTQYF,TGTGCCAGCAGTTTCGGGGGGGGTCAAGATACGCAGTATTTT
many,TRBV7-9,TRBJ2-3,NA,CASSPADGSMDTQYF,TGTGCCAGCAGCCCCGCAGATGGGTCTATGGATACGCAGTATTTT